These 20 T cell receptor beta chains were sequenced from one sample in a study of molecular identifiers for immune sequencing clone quantification. TCRdb independently ran MiXCR on the PCR reads; one entry per CDR3 protein. Among tens of thousands of distinct CDR3 sequences listed, 15% to 20% were seen once. What was sequenced was naive CD8+ T cells from blood, with Jurkat cell RNA spiked in. Subset defined: FACS-sorted CD8+CD4-CCR7+CD45RA+ naive T cells. These receptors all stem from a human donor in good health. Some libraries in this study had Jurkat cell RNA spiked in.

This clonotype was detected many times. V is TRBV4-2 and J is TRBJ2-7, with 10 bases fitting TRBD2. CDR3 size: 15 residues. With V trimmed by 5 bases and J by 3 bases, 7 bases remained unmatched. Germline V CDR1 and CDR2: LGHNA, YNFKEQ. CDR3 protein: CASSAGLAGVYEQYF. Written as DNA, the CDR3 is TGTGCCAGCAGCGCCGGGCTAGCGGGGGTCTACGAGCAGTACTTC.

This clonotype was seen ten or more times. V and J are TRBV6-2 or TRBV6-3 and TRBJ2-3, with TRBD1 as a possible D gene (5 bases). Germline V gives CDR1 MNHEY, CDR2 SVGEGT. The CDR3 contains 15 residues. Trimming removed 1 base at V and 3 bases at J, with 11 bases between. The DNA for the CDR3 is TGTGCCAGCAGTTACTTAGCTCAGGGAACAGATACGCAGTATTTT. Protein: CASSYLAQGTDTQYF.

This clonotype was detected ten times or more. J is TRBJ2-7 and V is TRBV5-4; 8 nucleotides match TRBD1. CDR1 and CDR2 from the germline V gene are SGHNT and YYREEE (reference sequence). Trimming at V came to 3 bases and at J to 7 bases, leaving 6 bases not matched to a gene. The CDR3 is made up of 13 amino acids. Here the CDR3 reads CASSWGQVTEQYF. The CDR3 bases are TGTGCCAGCAGCTGGGGACAGGTTACTGAGCAGTACTTC.

This clonotype was detected many times. The V call is TRBV10-3, the J call TRBJ2-2, with TRBD1 identical over 12 bases. CDR3 length equals 17 residues. V shed 8 bases and J 0 bases; nucleotides not matched to a gene: 7. Per the germline V gene, CDR1 is ENHRY and CDR2 is SYGVKD. The CDR3 DNA follows: TGTGCCATCGGCGGGACAGGGGGCCAGACGAACACCGGGGAGCTGTTTTTT. Its translation: CAIGGTGGQTNTGELFF.

In its sample, this clonotype was seen a few times. Just one base apart from a much larger clone, this may be a read error. The conserved closing phenylalanine or tryptophan is absent in this CDR3, likely reflecting a read error. V gene TRBV7-3 combines with J gene TRBJ2-5, with D unresolved. CDR1 and CDR2 (germline): SGHTA, FQGTGA. Trimming stripped 2 bases from V and 5 bases from J, with 9 bases between. This CDR3 comprises 13 residues. Written as DNA, the CDR3 is TGTGCCAGCAGCTTATGGGTCGGGGAGACCCAGTACCTC. This gives the protein CASSLWVGETQYL.

In this sample, this clonotype turned up a few times. This may come from a read error, since a much larger clone is one base off. The J gene is TRBJ2-1, the V gene TRBV4-2, with D perhaps TRBD2 (5 bases). V was cut by 3 bases and J by 6 bases, with 21 bases left in between. The CDR3 contains 17 residues. Looked up from germline, CDR1 is LGHNA and CDR2 is YNFKEQ. This CDR3 is CASSHDRVATLSNEQFF. CDR3 nucleotides: TGTGCCAGCAGCCATGATCGGGTAGCGACCCTTAGCAATGAGCAGTTCTTC.

As regards this clonotype: A read error may explain this, as a much larger clone is one base away. This chain connects TRBV15 to TRBJ2-3, with D hard to call. This CDR3 is 17 amino acids long. The germline gives CDR1 LNHNV, CDR2 YYDKDF (reference sequence). Deletions cut 8 bases from V and 0 bases from J, with 21 bases between. The CDR3 loop is CATGMLVRKKSTDTQYF. CDR3 DNA sequence: TGTGCCACCGGCATGCTGGTGCGTAAGAAGAGCACAGATACGCAGTATTTT. The whole variable domain, remainder taken from reference TRBV15 and TRBJ2-3, is DAMVIQNPRYQVTQFGKPVTLSCSQTLNHNVMYWYQQKSSQAPKLLFHYYDKDFNNEADTPDNFQSRRPNTSFCFLDIRSPGLGDTAMYLCATGMLVRKKSTDTQYFGPGTRLTVL.

This clonotype appeared many times. This chain connects TRBV23-1 to TRBJ2-2, with D unclear. TRBV23-1 carries the ORF label, with uncertain function. CDR3 length: 16 amino acids. The germline V and J ends were trimmed by 1 base and 5 bases, with 14 bases remaining between them. The CDR3 DNA follows: TGCGCCAGCAGTCAATTGGCGTCTAGACGGACCGGGGAGCTGTTTTTT. Encoded protein: CASSQLASRRTGELFF.

This clonotype was counted many times. This chain joins TRBV28 and TRBJ1-1; unclear D gene. CDR3 length: 15 residues. From germline, CDR1 is MDHEN and CDR2 SYDVKM. Trimming left V 5 bases short and J 0 bases short, with 13 bases between. The CDR3 DNA is TGTGCCAGCAGTCTCTCCACACAAATGAACACTGAAGCTTTCTTT. Amino acids: CASSLSTQMNTEAFF.

Many counts were recorded for this clonotype. The rearrangement uses TRBV7-9 and TRBJ1-5; D gene ambiguous. The germline V gene encodes CDR1 SEHNR and CDR2 FQNEAQ (reference sequence). Trimming stripped 1 base from V and 2 bases from J, with 6 bases between. The CDR3 covers 14 residues. CDR3: CASSLGVGNQPQHF. The CDR3 region has the DNA TGTGCCAGCAGCTTAGGCGTTGGCAATCAGCCCCAGCATTTT.

This clonotype has more than one count but fewer than ten. This may be a read error, as it is one base from a much larger clone. The CDR3 loop reads CANSQEGGYSYEQYF. The DNA of the CDR3 is TGTGCCAACAGCCAAGAGGGGGGCTATTCCTACGAGCAGTACTTC. The chain links TRBV14 to TRBJ2-7, with D possibly being TRBD1 or TRBD2 (6 bases each). Germline V gene lookup returns CDR1 SGHDN and CDR2 FVKESK. There are 15 residues in the CDR3. Drawing the rest from reference TRBV14 and TRBJ2-7, the complete variable domain is EAGVTQFPSHSVIEKGQTVTLRCDPISGHDNLYWYRRVMGKEIKFLLHFVKESKQDESGMPNNRFLAERTGGTYSTLKVQPAELEDSGVYFCANSQEGGYSYEQYFGPGTRLTVT.

A remark on this clonotype: This may be a read error: a much more frequent sequence differs by one nucleotide. The chain is built from TRBV3-1 and TRBJ1-4; perhaps TRBD1 as D (5 bases). Germline CDR1 is LGHDT and CDR2 is YNNKEL (reference sequence). This CDR3 has 16 residues. Deletions cut 6 bases from V and 5 bases from J, with 19 bases between. CDR3: CASRPPVGRGNEKLFF. The CDR3 nucleotides read TGTGCCAGCAGGCCACCGGTGGGACGGGGCAATGAAAAACTGTTTTTT.

This clonotype was seen ten or more times. The chain links TRBV11-3 to TRBJ2-1, with D possibly matching TRBD2 (5 bases). V was pared by 5 bases and J by 0 bases, with 14 bases between. The germline CDR1 and CDR2 sequences are SGHNT and YENEEA. CDR3 length: 16 residues. The CDR3 spells CASSGPGESSYNEQFF. The CDR3 DNA follows: TGTGCCAGCAGCGGCCCCGGGGAAAGCTCCTACAATGAGCAGTTCTTC.

This clonotype was found many times. The V gene is TRBV6-2 or TRBV6-3, the J gene TRBJ2-5, with D perhaps matching TRBD2 (6 bases). The germline gives CDR1 MNHEY, CDR2 SVGEGT. With 6 bases removed from V and 1 base from J, the gap between germline ends came to 18 bases. The CDR3 is made up of 16 amino acids. The CDR3 here is CASSLPRGGPQETQYF. The DNA of the CDR3 is TGTGCCAGCAGCCTCCCGCGGGGCGGTCCCCAAGAGACCCAGTACTTC.

This clonotype was seen ten or more times. V usage is TRBV11-3 and J usage is TRBJ2-2; TRBD2 aligns across 10 bases. This CDR3 region has 15 residues. The V gene end was trimmed by 5 bases and the J gene end by 5 bases; junction bases not matched to a gene: 5. The germline V gene has CDR1 SGHNT and CDR2 YENEEA. CDR3 coding DNA: TGTGCCAGCAGCGGGGGACTAGCGAGGACCGGGGAGCTGTTTTTT. Translated, it gives CASSGGLARTGELFF.

About this clonotype itself: A much larger clone is a single base away; this may be a read error. The CDR3 does not close with the conserved phenylalanine or tryptophan, likely indicating a read error. This sequence joins TRBV3-1 and TRBJ2-1, with TRBD2 matching 9 bases. CDR3 length: 16 amino acids. V lost 5 bases to trimming and J lost 5 bases; unmatched junction nucleotides: 10. Germline V gene lookup returns CDR1 LGHDT and CDR2 YNNKEL (reference sequence). This chain's CDR3 is CASSSTWAGGDNEQFL. CDR3 DNA: TGTGCCAGCAGCTCTACTTGGGCGGGAGGGGACAATGAGCAGTTCCTC.

This clonotype occurred many times. This chain's CDR3 is CASSLAEDRGLADTQYF. The CDR3 coding sequence is TGTGCCAGCAGCTTGGCGGAGGACAGGGGGCTAGCAGATACGCAGTATTTT. The rearrangement links TRBV5-6 to TRBJ2-3, with 11 bases aligning to TRBD1. Germline CDR1 SGHDT, CDR2 YYEEEE. The V and J ends lost 0 bases and 4 bases, in that order; junction bases with no gene match: 7. This CDR3 spans 17 amino acids.

This clonotype is medium-sized by share. V and J are TRBV7-9 and TRBJ2-5; the D gene is possibly TRBD1 (5 bases). Germline CDR1 SEHNR, CDR2 FQNEAQ (reference sequence). V gave up 2 bases and J gave up 2 bases, with 9 bases separating them. This CDR3 has 14 residues. Here the CDR3 DNA reads TGTGCCAGCAGCTTATTGACAGAGCAAGAGACCCAGTACTTC. Residues: CASSLLTEQETQYF.

A word on this clonotype: A much larger clone differs from this one at a single base, so this may be a read error. V usage is TRBV9 and J usage is TRBJ1-1, with TRBD1 matching 8 bases. CDR1 and CDR2 (germline): SGDLS, YYNGEE. V lost 4 bases and J lost 7; bases outside the gene matches: 9. There are 14 residues in the CDR3. The CDR3, as DNA: TGTGCCAGCAGCCCCAAGGACAGGGTATTTGAAGCTTTCTTT. It encodes CASSPKDRVFEAFF.

This clonotype was observed many times. V is TRBV27 and J is TRBJ2-7; 8 nucleotides line up with TRBD1. In germline, CDR1 is MNHEY, CDR2 SMNVEV (reference sequence). With 6 bases clipped from V and 2 bases from J, the junction kept 3 bases outside the gene matches. CDR3 length equals 13 residues. The CDR3: CASSSTGAYEQYF. The CDR3 DNA sequence: TGTGCCAGCAGCTCGACAGGGGCCTACGAGCAGTACTTC.